A selection of T cell receptor beta chains follows, all from one sample in a study of T cells in Graves' hyperthyroidism and ophthalmopathy. MiXCR, applied by TCRdb to the multiplex PCR reads, yields one record per CDR3 protein. The sample includes roughly 360,000 distinct CDR3 sequences, around an eighth seen only once; the top ten take less than 25%. Source material: blood. The receptors stem from a man aged 25-45 years with Graves' hyperthyroidism that later progressed to Graves' ophthalmopathy. Both conserved end residues are part of each CDR3. The D gene is left open where the match is weak. A clone size is listed for some rows: how often the clone was seen (once, few, many), or a class if it is expanded.

>TRBV9|NA|many|TRBJ1-2
TGTGCCAGCAGCGTAGTTGGGGGATACAACTATGGCTACACCTTC
CASSVVGGYNYGYTF
>TRBV15|NA|many|TRBJ2-2
TGTGCCACCAGCAGAGATCTCGGAACCACCGGGGAGCTGTTTTTT
CATSRDLGTTGELFF
>TRBV20-1|NA|NA|TRBJ1-3
TGCAGTGCTAAGGGGCAGTACGGAAACACCATATATTTT
CSAKGQYGNTIYF
>TRBV3-1|TRBD2|few|TRBJ2-1
TGTGCCAGCAGCCGCTTGGGACTAGCGGTCTCCTACAATGAGCAGTTCTTC
CASSRLGLAVSYNEQFF
>TRBV5-1|TRBD2|NA|TRBJ2-5
TGCGCCAGCAGCCGAACTCAGCTAGCGGGGGGAGAGACCCAGTACTTC
CASSRTQLAGGETQYF
>TRBV6-6|NA|many|TRBJ1-1
TGTGCCAGCAGTTACTCGCAGAGGACTGAAGCTTTCTTT
CASSYSQRTEAFF
>TRBV7-9|NA|NA|TRBJ2-3
TGTGCCAGCAGCTTACCTTCAACGGGGCCTACGCAGTATTTT
CASSLPSTGPTQYF
>TRBV28|TRBD2|many|TRBJ2-2
TGTGCCAGCAGTTTCGGGGGGGCCGGGGAGCTGTTTTTT
CASSFGGAGELFF
>TRBV6-1|NA|many|TRBJ2-1
TGTGCCAGCAGTGATGAGGGGATAAGGTACAATGAGCAGTTCTTC
CASSDEGIRYNEQFF
>TRBV12-3/TRBV12-4|NA|many|TRBJ2-3
TGTGCCAGCAGTGTCGTCCATAGTCGAGGAGACACAGATACGCAGTATTTT
CASSVVHSRGDTDTQYF
>TRBV9|NA|NA|TRBJ1-1
TGTGCCAGCACTCCCCACGTAGGAGGGACGGTGAACACTGAAGCTTTCTTT
CASTPHVGGTVNTEAFF
>TRBV4-1|NA|many|TRBJ1-1
TGCGCCAGCAGCCATTTGCGGAGCAGGGTAGGGGCTTTCTTT
CASSHLRSRVGAFF
>TRBV14|NA|NA|TRBJ2-7
TGTGCCAGCAGCCCGTTACAGGGTGTCCACGAGCAGTACTTC
CASSPLQGVHEQYF
>TRBV12-3/TRBV12-4|TRBD1|NA|TRBJ1-2
TGTGCCAGCAGTTCGGGACAGGGGGCGAGTGGCTACACCTTC
CASSSGQGASGYTF
>TRBV24-1|NA|many|TRBJ2-5
TGTGCCACGAAAGGAACTTTTGCGGAGACCCAGTACTTC
CATKGTFAETQYF
>TRBV6-1|NA|few|TRBJ2-2
TGTGCCAGCAGTCCACTCCCAGGGGTAGGGACCGGGGAGCTGTTTTTT
CASSPLPGVGTGELFF
>TRBV30|TRBD1|once|TRBJ1-1
TGTGCCTGGAGTGTACCCCACGACAGGGGAAACACTGAAGCTTTCTTT
CAWSVPHDRGNTEAFF
>TRBV27|TRBD1|NA|TRBJ2-7
TGTGCCAGCAGTTTAAAGGACAGGGGCTACGAGCAGTACTTC
CASSLKDRGYEQYF